This paragraph covers one T cell receptor (beta chain) sequence. Antigen unknown. Assay: immunoSEQ multiplex PCR; the TCRdb copy retains only in-frame clones and omits some. The sample comprises tens of thousands of clones, about 75% of which are singletons, and approximately 12% rests with the top ten. Time point denoted: cycle 4 day 1 (C4D1), after 5 to 7 weeks of nivolumab. All the patients suffered relapse after autologous stem cell transplantation, and brentuximab vedotin exposure differed. The data are from a study of PD-1 blockade in classical Hodgkin lymphoma. Study results and caveats: Unlike CD8+ TCR diversity, which did not rise significantly by C4D1, CD4+ TCR diversity did. Reasons behind the repertoire differences stay unclear, perhaps disease activity or earlier therapy. Complete responders showed a baseline diversity that resembled the diversity of newly diagnosed patients. Relapsed/refractory patients reportedly had lower baseline diversity than newly diagnosed patients.

The sequenced sample was peripheral blood mononuclear cells (PBMCs), obtained before the fourth cycle of nivolumab. The sequence came from a human donor with classical Hodgkin lymphoma.

CDR3 in amino acids: CASNEVSGRPDNEQFF. The CDR3 nucleotides are TGTGCCAGTAACGAGGTTAGCGGGAGACCGGACAATGAGCAGTTCTTC. V usage is TRBV19 and J usage is TRBJ2-1, with 9 bases matching TRBD2. Germline CDR1 is LNHDA and CDR2 is SQIVND (reference sequence). The CDR3 has 16 amino acids. After removal of 7 bases from V and 5 bases from J, the junction contained 12 bases not matched to a gene.